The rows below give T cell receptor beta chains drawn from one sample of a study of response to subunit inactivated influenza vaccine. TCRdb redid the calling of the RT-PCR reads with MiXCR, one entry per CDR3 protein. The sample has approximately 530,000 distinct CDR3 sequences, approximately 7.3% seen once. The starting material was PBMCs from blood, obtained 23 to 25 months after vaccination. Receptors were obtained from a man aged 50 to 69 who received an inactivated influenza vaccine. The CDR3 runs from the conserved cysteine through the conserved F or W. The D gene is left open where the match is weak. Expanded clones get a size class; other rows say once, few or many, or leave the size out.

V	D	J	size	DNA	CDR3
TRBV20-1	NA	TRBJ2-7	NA	TGCAGTGCTAGAGATCTCGTCAAAGGAGGGGCCTCCTACGAGCAGTACTTC	CSARDLVKGGASYEQYF
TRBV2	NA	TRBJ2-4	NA	TGTGCCAGCGGGAGCCTGGGGCCCGAGTACTTC	CASGSLGPEYF
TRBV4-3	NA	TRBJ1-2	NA	TGCGCCAGCAGCCAAGATCTGCTGGGACTTGGTTATGGCTACACCTTC	CASSQDLLGLGYGYTF
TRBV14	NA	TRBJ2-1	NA	TGTGCCAGCAGCCGCTCCGGGAGTCCCTACAATGAGCAGTTCTTC	CASSRSGSPYNEQFF
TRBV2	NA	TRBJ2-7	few	TGTGCCAGCCGGTGGGACGGCGAGGACGAGCAGTACTTC	CASRWDGEDEQYF
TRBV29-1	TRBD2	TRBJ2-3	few	TGCAGCGGGGCCGGGACTAGCGGGGCAGATACGCAGTATTTT	CSGAGTSGADTQYF
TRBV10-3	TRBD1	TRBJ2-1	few	TGTGCCATCAGTGGCCGGGACAGGGAGTTCTTC	CAISGRDREFF
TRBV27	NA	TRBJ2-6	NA	TGTGCCAGCAGTTATGTGTCCGGGGCCAACGTCCTGACTTTC	CASSYVSGANVLTF
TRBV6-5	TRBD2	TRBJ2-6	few	TGTGCCAGCAGTTACTCGACTAGCGGGAGGCTAACGGGGGCCAACGTCCTGACTTTC	CASSYSTSGRLTGANVLTF
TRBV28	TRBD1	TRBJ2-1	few	TGTGCCAGCAGTTTATGGGGCGGGCAGGGGGTCGACAATGAGCAGTTCTTC	CASSLWGGQGVDNEQFF
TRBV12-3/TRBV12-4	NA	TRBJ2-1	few	TGTGCCAGCAGCCCTACACAGGGTAATGAGCAGTTCTTC	CASSPTQGNEQFF
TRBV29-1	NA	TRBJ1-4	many	TGCAGCGTTGAAGACGGGCTCAAACTGTTTTTT	CSVEDGLKLFF
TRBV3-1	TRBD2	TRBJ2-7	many	TGTGCCAGCAGCCAATGGACTAGCGACTACGAGCAGTACTTC	CASSQWTSDYEQYF
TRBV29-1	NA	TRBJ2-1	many	TGCAGCGTTGAGTGGCCAGTCGATGAGCAGTTCTTC	CSVEWPVDEQFF
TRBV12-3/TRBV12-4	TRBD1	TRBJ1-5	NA	TGTGCCAGCAGCCCCTCCTCAACAGGGGTCAATCAGCCCCAGCATTTT	CASSPSSTGVNQPQHF
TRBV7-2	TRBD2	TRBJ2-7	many	TGTGCCAGCAGCACAATATCCGGGACTAGCGGCTACGAGCAGTACTTC	CASSTISGTSGYEQYF
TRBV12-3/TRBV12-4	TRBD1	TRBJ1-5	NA	TGTGCCAGCAGTTCAGCTAGACAGGGGCCCCAGCATTTT	CASSSARQGPQHF
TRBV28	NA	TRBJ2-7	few	TGTGCCAGCAGTTTATCGGGATTCGACGTCCTCTTC	CASSLSGFDVLF
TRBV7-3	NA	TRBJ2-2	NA	TGTGCCAGCAGCTTCGATGGTGGTACCGGGGAGCTGTTTTTT	CASSFDGGTGELFF
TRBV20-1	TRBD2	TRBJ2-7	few	TGCAGTGCCGGGGGCGGGGGGGATTCCTACGAGCAGTACTTC	CSAGGGGDSYEQYF
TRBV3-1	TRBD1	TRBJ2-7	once	TGTGCCTCCAGCACCCAGGTCCGCGGGACAGGGGGCAACGAGCAGTACTTC	CASSTQVRGTGGNEQYF
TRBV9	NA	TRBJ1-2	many	TGTGCCAGCAGCGTTCTGGGGGCGTATGGCTACACCTTC	CASSVLGAYGYTF
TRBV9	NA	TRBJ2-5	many	TGTGCCAGCAGCTACCGGGGCGGAAAGGAGACCCAGTACTTC	CASSYRGGKETQYF
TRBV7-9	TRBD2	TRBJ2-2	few	TGTGCCAGCAGCTGGGGACTAGCCGGGCCCGGCGGGGAGCTGTTTTTT	CASSWGLAGPGGELFF
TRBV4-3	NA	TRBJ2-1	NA	TGCGCCAGCAGCCAAGATGGAGGAATCAATGAGCAGTTCTTC	CASSQDGGINEQFF
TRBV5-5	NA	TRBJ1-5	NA	TGTGCCAGCAGCTTCCGGGGGACGGGCAATCAGCCCCAGCATTTT	CASSFRGTGNQPQHF
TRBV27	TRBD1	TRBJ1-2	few	TGTGCCAGCAGTTCTCAGACAGGGAACTATGGCTACACCTTC	CASSSQTGNYGYTF
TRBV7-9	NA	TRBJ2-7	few	TGTGCCAGCAGCTCTGGGAGCGGGTTGTTGACCTACGAGCAGTACTTC	CASSSGSGLLTYEQYF
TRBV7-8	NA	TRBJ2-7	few	TGTGCCAGCAGCTTCAGGGGATCCTACGAGCAGTACTTC	CASSFRGSYEQYF
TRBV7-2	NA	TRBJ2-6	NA	TGTGCCAGCAGCCCCCGACACCTATTCTCTGGGGCCAACGTCCTGACTTTC	CASSPRHLFSGANVLTF
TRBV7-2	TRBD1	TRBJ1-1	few	TGTGCCAGCAGCTCGCGGGACAGGGACATCACTGAAGCTTTCTTT	CASSSRDRDITEAFF
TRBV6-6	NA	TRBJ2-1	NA	TGTGCCAGCAGCAACCTGGGAGTCGCTGGGTTCTTC	CASSNLGVAGFF
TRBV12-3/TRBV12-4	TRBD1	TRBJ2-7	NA	TGTGCCAGCACCGGACAGGGCTCCTACGAGCAGTACTTC	CASTGQGSYEQYF
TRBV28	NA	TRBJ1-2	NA	TGTGCCAGCAAAATTACAGGGCACTATGGCTACACCTTC	CASKITGHYGYTF
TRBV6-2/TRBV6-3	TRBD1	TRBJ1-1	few	TGTGCCAGCAGGGAGGGGGCGAATGAAGCTTTCTTT	CASREGANEAFF
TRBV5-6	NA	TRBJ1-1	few	TGTGCCAGCAGCCCCGCGGCAGGTGACGAACTGAACACTGAAGCTTTCTTT	CASSPAAGDELNTEAFF
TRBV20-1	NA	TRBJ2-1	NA	TGCAGTGCTCAGAACTCCTACAATGAGCAGTTCTTC	CSAQNSYNEQFF
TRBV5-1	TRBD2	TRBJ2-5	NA	TGCGCCAGCAGCTTGGGTTGGAGCGGGAGGGTTACAGAGACCCAGTACTTC	CASSLGWSGRVTETQYF
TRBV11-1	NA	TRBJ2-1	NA	TGTGCCAGCTGTCCATTAGCGTCTGGTGAGCAGTTCTTC	CASCPLASGEQFF
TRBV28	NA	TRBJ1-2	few	TGTGCCAGCAGTCCTCCTGTCCGGGGGGATGGCTACACCTTC	CASSPPVRGDGYTF
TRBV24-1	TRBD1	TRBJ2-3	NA	TGTGCCACCAGTGACTCCGGGACAGGTATTGAGAAAGCCACAGATACGCAGTATTTT	CATSDSGTGIEKATDTQYF
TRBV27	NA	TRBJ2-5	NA	TGTGCCAGCAGTCGGTGGGACAAAGAGACCCAGTACTTC	CASSRWDKETQYF
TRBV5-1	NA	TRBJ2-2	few	TGCGCCAGCAGCTTGGAGCCTAGCCTGGCCGGGGAGCTGTTTTTT	CASSLEPSLAGELFF
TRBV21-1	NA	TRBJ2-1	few	TGTGCCAGCAGCAAAGCGATACAGGAGCTTTACAATGAGCAGTTCTTC	CASSKAIQELYNEQFF
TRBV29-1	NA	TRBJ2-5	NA	TGCAGCGTACGGACAGATTTAAAGACCCAGTACTTC	CSVRTDLKTQYF